This T cell receptor beta chain was sequenced for a study of T cell responses to AZD1222 COVID-19 vaccine. Germline assignment: CDR1 SQVTM and CDR2 ANQGSEA. Losses at the gene ends were 5 bases for V and 7 bases for J; bases not matched to a gene: 2. The length of the CDR3 is 13 residues. The method was immunoSEQ multiplex PCR; TCRdb's version includes in-frame clones alone and lacks a portion of them. The data show 44,000 or so clones, with over 80% seen just once and roughly half held by the top ten. This TCR was sampled from an adult in good health. The chain employs TRBV29-1 and TRBJ2-1, with 13 nucleotides matching TRBD2. Material: peripheral blood, obtained on day 0 of AZD1222 vaccination. CDR3 in amino acids: CSVRLAGGNEQFF. CDR3 nucleotide sequence: TGCAGCGTTAGACTAGCGGGAGGAAATGAGCAGTTCTTC.